These T cell receptor beta chains were read from a single sample in a study of OX40 agonist ivuxolimab in advanced cancers. TCRdb's copy holds only in-frame clones and misses some; the assay was immunoSEQ multiplex PCR. The table has about 68,000 clones, approximately 86% seen once; the top ten hold around 2.1%. Sequencing was performed on CD4+ or CD8+ T cells sorted from blood, taken in a trial of the OX40 agonist ivuxolimab. Receptors were obtained from an adult with an advanced solid tumor such as melanoma, head and neck, liver or kidney cancer. The CDR3 runs from the conserved cysteine through the conserved F or W. The D gene is left open where the match is weak. The size entry is marked missing in some rows and otherwise reads once, few, many or a size class.

D	J	size	V	CDR3	DNA
-	TRBJ2-6	once	TRBV29-1	CSVFDGRRPGANVLTF	TGCAGCGTTTTTGACGGTAGGAGGCCTGGGGCCAACGTCCTGACTTTC
-	TRBJ2-1	-	TRBV28	CASNGYNEQFF	TGTGCCAGCAATGGCTACAATGAGCAGTTCTTC
TRBD2	TRBJ2-1	-	TRBV27	CASSSHPFTSGPYNEQFF	TGTGCCAGCAGTTCCCACCCCTTTACTAGCGGCCCGTACAATGAGCAGTTCTTC
-	TRBJ1-1	once	TRBV30	CAWNPQNTEAFF	TGCGCCTGGAACCCGCAGAACACTGAAGCTTTCTTT
-	TRBJ1-6	-	TRBV5-6	CASSRGTGLANSPLHF	TGTGCCAGCAGCAGGGGAACAGGGCTTGCTAATTCACCCCTCCACTTT
-	TRBJ1-4	once	TRBV5-1	CASSLNGGSEKLFF	TGCGCCAGCAGCTTGAACGGGGGCAGCGAAAAACTGTTTTTT
-	TRBJ2-3	-	TRBV5-1	CASSITTDTQYF	TGCGCCAGCAGCATAACCACAGATACGCAGTATTTT
TRBD2	TRBJ2-7	-	TRBV6-1	CASSAREGNYEQYF	TGTGCCAGCAGTGCAAGGGAGGGTAACTACGAGCAGTACTTC
-	TRBJ1-5	-	TRBV6-6	CASSLDGRSNQPQHF	TGTGCCAGCAGTTTAGATGGACGGAGCAATCAGCCCCAGCATTTT
-	TRBJ1-5	-	TRBV6-1	CASTGTSREQPQHF	TGTGCCAGCACCGGGACCTCTCGGGAACAGCCCCAGCATTTT
-	TRBJ1-3	many	TRBV9	CASSVGRISGNTIYF	TGTGCCAGCAGCGTAGGAAGGATCTCTGGAAACACCATATATTTT
-	TRBJ2-7	-	TRBV7-9	CASAGRSYEQYF	TGTGCCAGCGCAGGGAGGTCCTACGAGCAGTACTTC
-	TRBJ1-6	once	TRBV19	CASSMSAGGVNSPLHF	TGTGCCAGTAGTATGTCGGCGGGGGGCGTTAATTCACCCCTCCACTTT
-	TRBJ1-2	-	TRBV19	CATTNPGHYGYTF	TGTGCCACCACAAATCCAGGGCACTATGGCTACACCTTC
-	TRBJ1-2	-	TRBV10-3	CAISNRVDGYTF	TGTGCCATCAGTAACAGGGTAGATGGCTACACCTTC
-	TRBJ2-7	-	TRBV27	CASSPVGLFYEQYF	TGTGCCAGCAGTCCCGTGGGACTGTTCTACGAGCAGTACTTC
-	TRBJ1-1	few	TRBV7-9	CASGSRGTEAFF	TGTGCCAGCGGAAGTCGAGGGACTGAAGCTTTCTTT
TRBD2	TRBJ2-1	-	TRBV28	CASSRITGKASGYNEQFF	TGTGCCAGCAGTCGGATTACAGGGAAGGCTAGCGGGTATAATGAGCAGTTCTTC
-	TRBJ2-5	-	TRBV19	CASSTGSEETQYF	TGTGCCAGTAGTACTGGGTCCGAAGAGACCCAGTACTTC
-	TRBJ2-3	-	TRBV7-8	CASSLGGVTDTQYF	TGTGCCAGCAGCTTAGGGGGAGTGACAGATACGCAGTATTTT
TRBD1	TRBJ1-2	few	TRBV4-1	CASSQGASGGDYGYTF	TGCGCCAGCAGCCAGGGAGCTTCAGGGGGCGACTATGGCTACACCTTC
-	TRBJ2-1	-	TRBV29-1	CSVGSDEQFF	TGCAGCGTAGGGAGCGATGAGCAGTTCTTC
-	TRBJ2-7	-	TRBV14	CASSQGWVYEQYF	TGTGCCAGCAGCCAAGGTTGGGTCTACGAGCAGTACTTC
-	TRBJ2-3	-	TRBV5-1	CASSLEGFTDTQYF	TGCGCCAGCAGCTTGGAAGGGTTCACAGATACGCAGTATTTT
TRBD1	TRBJ1-4	-	TRBV7-2	CASSPRTGTGEKLFF	TGTGCCAGCAGCCCCCGGACAGGGACTGGGGAAAAACTGTTTTTT
-	TRBJ1-5	-	TRBV9	CASSVAGGEVEPQHF	TGTGCCAGCAGCGTAGCGGGAGGGGAGGTAGAGCCCCAGCATTTT